This T cell receptor beta chain derives from a study of early T cells in non-severe SARS-CoV-2 infection. At the level of the study: Chains stayed unpaired after sequencing of bulk RNA from unsorted whole blood.

Separate cDNA molecules each had unique molecular identifiers attached to them. MiXCR, run by TCRdb on the 5' RACE reads, gives a single entry per CDR3 protein. The data hold some 96,000 distinct CDR3 sequences, with roughly 13% observed a single time. Study conclusions and caveats: The study's VDJdb matching favored anti-spike CD8 responses and missed private and CD4 specificities.

This clonotype appeared many times. The antigen is undetermined. The germline V gene has CDR1 MDHEN and CDR2 SYDVKM. The CDR3 length is 13 residues. Deletions cut 6 bases from V and 3 bases from J, with 12 bases between. This chain links TRBV28 with TRBJ2-7, with D unclear. The sample taken for sequencing was whole blood. The TCR comes from an adult who was a healthcare worker with PCR-confirmed SARS-CoV-2 infection or an uninfected control (not recorded which). As DNA, the CDR3 is TGTGCCAGCAGAACACGACCTCGCTACGAGCAGTACTTC. As protein: CASRTRPRYEQYF. The full variable domain, its missing parts supplied by reference TRBV28 and TRBJ2-7, is DVKVTQSSRYLVKRTGEKVFLECVQDMDHENMFWYRQDPGLGLRLIYFSYDVKMKEKGDIPEGYSVSREKKERFSLILESASTNQTSMYLCASRTRPRYEQYFGPGTRLTVT.